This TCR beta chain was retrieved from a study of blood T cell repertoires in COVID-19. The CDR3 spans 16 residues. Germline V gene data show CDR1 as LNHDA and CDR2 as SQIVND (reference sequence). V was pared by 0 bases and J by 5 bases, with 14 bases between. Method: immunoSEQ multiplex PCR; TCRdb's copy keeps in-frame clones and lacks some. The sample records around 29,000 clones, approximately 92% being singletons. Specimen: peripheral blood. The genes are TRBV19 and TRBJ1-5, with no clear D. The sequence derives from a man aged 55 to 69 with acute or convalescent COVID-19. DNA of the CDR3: TGTGCCAGTAGTATAGATGGGTCACGCCGGGATCAGCCCCAGCATTTT. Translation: CASSIDGSRRDQPQHF.